This TCR beta chain was recovered during a study of cytomegalovirus exposure and HLA in healthy donors listed by TCRdb under 2017. Background for the entire study: An earlier analysis of some 600 of the donors reported under 300 Gb of sequence data and 117 million unique TCR beta sequences obtained from about 179 million T cells. Approximately 310 gigabases of sequencing data and tens of millions of unique TCR sequences were included in an early release covering about 700 HLA-typed donors. The genetic ancestry cluster associated with self-reported Caucasian donors included around four fifths of the 398 genotyped donors. The study was designed to test whether signatures of past pathogen exposure could be identified by cataloging public T cell receptors. The study used immunosequencing to profile the T cell repertoires of approximately 650 subjects and linked those repertoires to cytomegalovirus serostatus. Along with the roughly 670-subject first cohort, a separate validation cohort of more than 90 different subjects was used. To predict cytomegalovirus infection status, the study brought together high-throughput TCR immunosequencing, statistical association of individual TCRs with disease status, and machine learning. In a later analysis, previously published TCR beta repertoires from hundreds of donors were re-analyzed and high-resolution HLA genotyping was added so that TCR occurrence patterns could be studied. Rather than drawing on any new phenotypic data, the later analysis identified candidate immune exposures from TCR beta sequences and the way those sequences occurred across donors. To decide whether each TCR beta V gene segment behaved as functional or pseudogenic, an earlier analysis of some 580 of the donors relied on high-throughput TCR beta sequencing. Donor age, sex, ethnicity and CMV serostatus were compiled together with the repertoire data. A later genetic analysis used genome-wide SNP genotypes for about 60% of the 666 donors, treating that subset as a discovery cohort. All discovery cohort repertoires had been generated using a single sequencing platform. HLA typing covered class I and class II loci at four-digit resolution. Typing coverage varied by locus: roughly 620-640 donors for A, B, C, DRB1 and DQB1; around 560 for DQA1; more than 600 for DPA1; 450 to 480 for DPB1. Four or five DR-DQ haplotypes were treated as single units for association and clustering because of strong linkage in the cohort. Among roughly 400 genotyped donors of the cohort, an average of 235,054 unique TCR beta nucleotide sequences were sequenced per donor, around 20% of them non-productive. Summary of the overall study and its limitations: Linkage disequilibrium might explain the correlated functional status among segregating V segments, but an unknown experimental factor could not be excluded. In a later analysis, several top co-occurrence clusters were reported to appear linked to parvovirus B19, influenza, CMV and Epstein-Barr virus. According to the authors, the approach could potentially be generalized to other disease states and immunological phenotypes. Only TCR beta chains were sequenced in this cohort, and the absence of alpha or paired-chain data limited detectable features. For the cohort, immune exposure information was limited to CMV serostatus. Presence/absence analyses assumed roughly uniform sequencing depth across donors, an assumption that may not hold. Specific HLA alleles were associated with around 18,000 TCR beta sequences at a false discovery rate of 0.05 in a later analysis. In both the original and validation cohorts, the classifier was reported to diagnose cytomegalovirus status with high specificity and sensitivity. A total of around 150 TCR beta chains were listed by the study as associated with cytomegalovirus. A further reported finding was that TCR beta sequences accurately predicted the HLA-A and HLA-B alleles for most subjects in the first cohort. When HLA alleles, especially DR and DQ, strongly co-occurred, attributing TCR associations to individual alleles was difficult. In a later analysis, TCR association rates were found to vary across HLA loci, with the most associated TCRs seen for DRB1 alleles and the fewest for HLA-C alleles. Most TCR sequences were seen in very few donors, while some public TCRs were found in many individuals. The 87-base-pair reads could not distinguish some IMGT-functional V segments, including TRBV6-2 and TRBV6-3, so those segments were excluded. Over 15 rarely observed V segments, including chromosome 9 orphons, were excluded from the earlier analysis of about 500 of the donors because counts were too low. In vitro tests confirmed that three of the cytomegalovirus-associated TCR beta chains recognize cytomegalovirus antigens. A later genetic analysis reported fewer N-insertions in productive TCRs among donors in an Asian-associated ancestry cluster than the approximately 700-donor mean. In an earlier analysis of 500 to 650 of the donors, most TCR beta V segments appeared in productive rearrangements about 87% or about 30% of the time, broadly matching IMGT annotations. In a later analysis, most CMV-associated TCR beta chains were found to appear HLA-restricted, with HLA associations seemingly driven largely by CMV exposure. The sequencing pipeline was judged likely to have produced a cluster of highly shared sequence variants as a technical artifact. Because HLA typing was missing for some donors at each locus, association tests included only the typed subset. In a later analysis, HLA-associated TCR beta chains were found to be more clonally expanded and to have lower generation probabilities than equally common non-associated chains. A later genetic analysis associated a missense DCLRE1C variant with V-gene and J-gene trimming of TCR beta chains, and an independent cohort replicated the association.

As concerns this clone: The clone's antigen remains unknown. Base-call qualities are not available, and no considerably larger clone is one nucleotide away.

The cohort was made up of several hundred healthy bone marrow donors. All cohort members were sampled while nominally healthy, although unrecorded immune exposures were likely present. The donor was CMV seronegative and belonged to the group of 352 seronegative cohort members. A peripheral blood sample was provided by each donor, and peripheral blood mononuclear cells were used for TCR beta sequencing. The Qiagen DNeasy Blood Extraction Kit was used to extract genomic DNA from the blood cell samples. Libraries were constructed by the immunoSEQ multiplex PCR assay. A mixture of 60 forward primers for TCR Vbeta segments and 13 reverse primers for TCR Jbeta segments was used in the multiplex PCR. Amplification of the CDR3 region of rearranged TCR beta genes was performed with a multiplex PCR assay on genomic DNA. Amplified TCR beta libraries were sequenced as 87-base-pair reads on the Illumina HiSeq System. As for the original processing: Across the roughly 670 repertoires, a later analysis counted some 80 million unique TCR beta chains, 9 million to 14 million of which were shared by at least two donors. A nearest-neighbor algorithm error-corrected the raw reads and collapsed the reads into unique sequences, merging closely related sequences to remove PCR and sequencing errors. V, D and J gene segments were assigned by aligning CDR3 sequences to IMGT reference sequences. For a sequence to be retained, a match of at least six nucleotides was required to both a V gene segment and a J gene segment. A rearrangement was called productive if the CDR3 had no stop codons and remained in frame with V and J, and every other rearrangement was called non-productive. CDR3 was defined according to IMGT convention as the region running from the second conserved V-encoded cysteine to the conserved J-encoded phenylalanine. The earlier analysis of fewer than 750 of the donors excluded sequences that lacked an unambiguous match to a single V gene segment. An earlier analysis of just under 600 of the donors called V segments functional above 56.7% productive rearrangements and segregating when the between-donor standard deviation exceeded 5%. To diagnose cytomegalovirus status from the catalog of TCR beta chain sequences, a statistical classification framework was built. In a later analysis, TCR nucleotide sequences were compared against IMGT/GENE-DB human TR gene sequences so that V and J genes could be assigned. A later analysis assigned CDR3 sequences and most-parsimonious VDJ recombination scenarios with the TCRdist pipeline. In a later analysis, every TCR beta chain was defined by the combination of its CDR3 amino acid sequence and its V-gene family, and reads without a unique V-gene family were dropped. In a later analysis, 500 to 650 highly shared, low-generation-probability nucleotide sequences were removed to address suspected cross-contamination and a sequencing artifact. For each public chain, a later analysis derived a clonal expansion index from normalized ranks of inferred template counts within each repertoire. In a later analysis, generation probabilities were computed with a VDJ recombination model fitted to out-of-frame rearrangements, and the resulting probabilities were checked against IGoR. Hypergeometric tests were used in a later analysis to score TCR-TCR, TCR-HLA and TCR-CMV co-occurrence, with a repertoire-size bias correction applied to the TCR pairs. A later analysis estimated false discovery rates by permuting HLA or CMV assignments 20 times. A later analysis grouped co-occurring TCRs with DBSCAN, adding TCRdist sequence similarity when clustering within HLA-allele-positive subsets. Co-occurrence clustering excluded repertoires with fewer than 30,000 or more than 120,000 public chains, plus five with anomalous nucleotide sharing. TCRdb took over this immuneACCESS table, retaining in-frame rearrangements with V and J assigned. Such tables are incomplete; in checked studies, under half of the missing clones stem from an unresolved V gene, and the remainder is unexplained. Clone size and the V and J calls come from that table; the DNA yielded D and trimming. This sample gives 200,000 or so clones in total; around 83% of them show up just once. Roughly 1.5% of the sample is taken by the ten largest.

Cut back by 4 bases and 4 bases, the V and J ends lie 5 bases apart. From the germline V gene, CDR1 is MNHEY and CDR2 is SVGAGI. The CDR3 numbers 12 residues from cysteine through phenylalanine. Of all the DNA, just the CDR3 is kept, 36 bases in frame from base 1. The chain was built from TRBV6-5 and TRBJ1-3; no D gene call is confident. The source is a girl aged 10 to 17 in good health and CMV-seronegative. Material: PBMCs. The sequence in DNA is TGTGCCAGCAGTTCACAGGGAAACACCATATATTTT. Its protein product is CASSSQGNTIYF.